The clone carrying this T cell receptor (beta chain) was observed at least ten times. The antigen is not known. V was pared by 7 bases and J by 8 bases, with 20 bases between. The CDR3 spans 14 residues. TCRdb used MiXCR to reprocess the multiplex PCR reads, holding one entry per CDR3 protein. The sample contains some 170,000 distinct CDR3 sequences, 33% of which appear only once. The sample originates from a study of breast tumors, draining lymph nodes, adjacent tissues. Study-wide points: Tumors had less TCR diversity than lymph nodes, more than nontumor tissue. That most tumor T cells come from lymph nodes remained unproven. Compared with basal-like, luminal-like tumors shared significantly more repertoire with nontumor tissue.

The lymph nodes were axillary draining lymph nodes from breast cancer patients. Specimen: axillary lymph node tissue. The source of this sequence is a female donor with breast cancer. Some clones in this sample may be carry-over from other donors' samples. The rearrangement joins TRBV12-3 or TRBV12-4 to TRBJ1-2, with unresolved D. As DNA, the CDR3 is TGTGCCAGCACCCCTCGGACGGGGATTTTGGGCTACACCTTC. Protein: CASTPRTGILGYTF.